A selection of T cell receptor beta chains follows, all from one sample in a study of blood T cell repertoires in COVID-19. Only in-frame clones appear in the TCRdb table, and some are missing; sequencing was by immunoSEQ multiplex PCR. In the table there are some 270,000 clones, over 75% of which are singletons. Input material: peripheral blood. These receptors originate from a human donor with COVID-19, enrolled during active disease. The donor label of this sample is uncertain. The CDR3 runs from the conserved cysteine through the conserved F or W. The D gene is left open where the match is weak. Only part of the rows carry a size: once, few, many, or a class if the clone is expanded.

j_call d_call v_call clone_size cdr3_aa cdr3_nt
TRBJ1-1 NA TRBV6-2/TRBV6-3 NA CASSERVGGAFF TGTGCCAGCAGTGAGAGGGTCGGTGGAGCTTTCTTT
TRBJ1-1 NA TRBV5-5 NA CASSLTGWDTEAFF TGTGCCAGCAGCTTAACGGGGTGGGACACTGAAGCTTTCTTT
TRBJ2-3 TRBD2 TRBV9 few CASSVGLAGGGTDTQYF TGTGCCAGCAGCGTAGGACTAGCGGGAGGGGGCACAGATACGCAGTATTTT
TRBJ1-1 NA TRBV28 many CASSFREARAFF TGTGCCAGCAGTTTCCGGGAGGCGCGGGCTTTCTTT
TRBJ1-5 NA TRBV19 NA CASASTNQPQHF TGTGCCAGTGCTTCTACGAATCAGCCCCAGCATTTT
TRBJ1-3 NA TRBV18 once CASSPSGDQNTIYF TGTGCCAGCTCACCATCTGGAGATCAAAACACCATATATTTT
TRBJ2-5 TRBD1 TRBV30 NA CAWRRGGQGMETQYF TGTGCCTGGAGGAGGGGCGGACAGGGTATGGAGACCCAGTACTTC
TRBJ1-2 NA TRBV7-9 NA CASSLDVVDGYTF TGTGCCAGCAGCTTAGACGTAGTGGATGGCTACACCTTC
TRBJ1-4 NA TRBV28 NA CASSLAAGYNEKLFF TGTGCCAGCAGTTTAGCCGCAGGGTATAATGAAAAACTGTTTTTT
TRBJ1-5 NA TRBV28 NA CASSWGYRGNQPQHF TGTGCCAGCAGTTGGGGATACCGGGGGAATCAGCCCCAGCATTTT
TRBJ1-1 NA TRBV2 NA CASSGRGAVNTEAFF TGTGCCAGCAGCGGACGGGGAGCGGTGAACACTGAAGCTTTCTTT
TRBJ1-2 TRBD1 TRBV19 few CASSITGVARGYTF TGTGCCAGTAGTATCACAGGGGTCGCGAGGGGCTACACCTTC
TRBJ1-1 TRBD1 TRBV18 few CASSQQGLNTEAFF TGTGCCAGCTCACAACAGGGGCTGAACACTGAAGCTTTCTTT
TRBJ2-2 NA TRBV5-1 many CASSLFRSITGELFF TGCGCCAGCAGCTTGTTTCGGAGCATCACCGGGGAGCTGTTTTTT